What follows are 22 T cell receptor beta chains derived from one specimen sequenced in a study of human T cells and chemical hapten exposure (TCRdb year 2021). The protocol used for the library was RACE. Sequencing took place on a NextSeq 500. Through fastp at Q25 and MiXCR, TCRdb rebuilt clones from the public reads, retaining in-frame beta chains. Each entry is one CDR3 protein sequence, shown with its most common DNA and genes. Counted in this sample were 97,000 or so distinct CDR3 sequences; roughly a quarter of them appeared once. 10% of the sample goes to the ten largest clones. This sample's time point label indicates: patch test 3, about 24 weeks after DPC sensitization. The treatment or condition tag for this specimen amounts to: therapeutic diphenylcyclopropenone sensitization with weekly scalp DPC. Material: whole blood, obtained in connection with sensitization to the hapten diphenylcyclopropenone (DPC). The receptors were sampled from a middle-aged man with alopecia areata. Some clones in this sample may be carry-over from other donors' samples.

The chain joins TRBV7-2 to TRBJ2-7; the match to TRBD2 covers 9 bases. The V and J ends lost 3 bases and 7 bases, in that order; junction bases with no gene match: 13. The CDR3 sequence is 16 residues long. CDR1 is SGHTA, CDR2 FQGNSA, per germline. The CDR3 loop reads CASSFPASGMRREQYF. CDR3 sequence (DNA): TGTGCCAGCAGCTTCCCGGCTAGCGGGATGAGGAGGGAGCAGTACTTC.

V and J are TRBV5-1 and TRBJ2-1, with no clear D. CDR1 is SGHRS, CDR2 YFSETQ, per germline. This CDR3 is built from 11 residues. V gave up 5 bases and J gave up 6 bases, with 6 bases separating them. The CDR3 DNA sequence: TGCGCCAGCAGTGTAGGCAATGAGCAGTTCTTC. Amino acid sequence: CASSVGNEQFF.

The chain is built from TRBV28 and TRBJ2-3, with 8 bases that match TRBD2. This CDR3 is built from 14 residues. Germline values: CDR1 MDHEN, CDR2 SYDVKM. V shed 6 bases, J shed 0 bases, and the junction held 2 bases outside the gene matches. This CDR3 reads CASSPSGSTDTQYF. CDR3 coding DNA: TGTGCCAGCAGCCCTAGCGGGAGCACAGATACGCAGTATTTT.

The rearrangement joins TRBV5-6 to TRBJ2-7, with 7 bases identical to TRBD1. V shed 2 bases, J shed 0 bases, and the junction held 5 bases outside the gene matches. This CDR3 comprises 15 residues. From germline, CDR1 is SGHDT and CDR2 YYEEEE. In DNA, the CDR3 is TGTGCCAGCAGCTTATGGACAGGAGCCTCCTACGAGCAGTACTTC. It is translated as CASSLWTGASYEQYF.

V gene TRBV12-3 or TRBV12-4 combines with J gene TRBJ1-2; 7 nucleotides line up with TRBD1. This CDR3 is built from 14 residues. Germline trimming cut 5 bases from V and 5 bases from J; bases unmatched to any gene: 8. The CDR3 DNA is TGTGCCAGCAGTCTTACGGGACAGAAGTATGGCTACACCTTC. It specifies CASSLTGQKYGYTF.

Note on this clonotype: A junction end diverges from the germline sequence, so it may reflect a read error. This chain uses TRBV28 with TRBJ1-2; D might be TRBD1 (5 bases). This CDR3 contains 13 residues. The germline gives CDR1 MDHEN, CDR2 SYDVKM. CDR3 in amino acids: CASSFRGNDGDTF. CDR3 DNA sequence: TGTGCCAGCAGTTTCCGGGGGAACGATGGCGACACCTTC.

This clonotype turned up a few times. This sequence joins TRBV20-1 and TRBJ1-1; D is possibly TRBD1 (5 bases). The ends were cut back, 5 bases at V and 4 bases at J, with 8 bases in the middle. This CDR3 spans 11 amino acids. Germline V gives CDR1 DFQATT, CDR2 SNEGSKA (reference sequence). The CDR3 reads CSAPGATEAFF. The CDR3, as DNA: TGCAGTGCTCCCGGGGCCACTGAAGCTTTCTTT.

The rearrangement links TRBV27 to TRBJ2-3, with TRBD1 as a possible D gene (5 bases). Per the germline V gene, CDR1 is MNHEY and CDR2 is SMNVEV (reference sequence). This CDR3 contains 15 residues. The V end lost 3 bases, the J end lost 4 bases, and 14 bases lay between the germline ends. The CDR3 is CASSFRALTSDTQYF. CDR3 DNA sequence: TGTGCCAGCAGTTTCAGGGCATTAACTTCAGATACGCAGTATTTT.

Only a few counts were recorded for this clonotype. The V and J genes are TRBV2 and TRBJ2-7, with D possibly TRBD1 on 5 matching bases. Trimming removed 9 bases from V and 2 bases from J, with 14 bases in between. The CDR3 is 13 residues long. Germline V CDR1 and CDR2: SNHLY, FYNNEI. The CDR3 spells CASQGHGPYEQYF. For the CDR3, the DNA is TGTGCCAGTCAGGGTCATGGCCCCTACGAGCAGTACTTC. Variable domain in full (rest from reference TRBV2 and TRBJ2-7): EPEVTQTPSHQVTQMGQEVILRCVPISNHLYFYWYRQILGQKVEFLVSFYNNEISEKSEIFDDQFSVERPDGSNFTLKIRSTKLEDSAMYFCASQGHGPYEQYFGPGTRLTVT.

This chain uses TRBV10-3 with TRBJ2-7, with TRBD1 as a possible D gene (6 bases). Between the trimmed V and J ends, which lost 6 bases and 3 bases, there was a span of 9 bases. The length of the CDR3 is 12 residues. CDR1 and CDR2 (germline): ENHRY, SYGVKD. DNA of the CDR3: TGTGCCATCAGCACAGGGCTCTACGAGCAGTACTTC. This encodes CAISTGLYEQYF.

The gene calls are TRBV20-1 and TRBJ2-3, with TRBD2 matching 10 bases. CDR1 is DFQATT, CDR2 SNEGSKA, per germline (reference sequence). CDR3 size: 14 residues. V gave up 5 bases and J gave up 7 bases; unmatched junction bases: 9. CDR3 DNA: TGCAGTGCTTCATTAGCGGGAGGATTATATACGCAGTATTTT. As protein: CSASLAGGLYTQYF.

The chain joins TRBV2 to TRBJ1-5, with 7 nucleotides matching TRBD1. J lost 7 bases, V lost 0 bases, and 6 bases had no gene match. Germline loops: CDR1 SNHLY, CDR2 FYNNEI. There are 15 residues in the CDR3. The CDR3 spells CASSEARQGVQPQHF. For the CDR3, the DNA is TGTGCCAGCAGTGAAGCAAGGCAGGGGGTACAGCCCCAGCATTTT.

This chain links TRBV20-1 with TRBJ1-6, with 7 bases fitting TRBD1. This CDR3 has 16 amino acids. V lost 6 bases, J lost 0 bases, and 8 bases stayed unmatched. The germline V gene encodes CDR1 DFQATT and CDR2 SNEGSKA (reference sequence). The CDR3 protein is CSARGQLSSYNSPLHF. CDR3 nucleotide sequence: TGCAGTGCCAGGGGACAGCTGAGCTCCTATAATTCACCCCTCCACTTT.

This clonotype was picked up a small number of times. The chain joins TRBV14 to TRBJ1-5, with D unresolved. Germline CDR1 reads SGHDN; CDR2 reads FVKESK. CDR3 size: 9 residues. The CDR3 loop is CFEYQPQHF. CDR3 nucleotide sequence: TGTTTCGAATATCAGCCCCAGCATTTT.

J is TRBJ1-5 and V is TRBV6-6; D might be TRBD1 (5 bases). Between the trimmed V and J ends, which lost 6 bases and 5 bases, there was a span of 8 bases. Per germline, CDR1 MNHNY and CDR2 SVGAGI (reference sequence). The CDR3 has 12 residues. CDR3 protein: CASSRDYQPQHF. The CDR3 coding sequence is TGTGCCAGCAGCAGGGACTATCAGCCCCAGCATTTT.

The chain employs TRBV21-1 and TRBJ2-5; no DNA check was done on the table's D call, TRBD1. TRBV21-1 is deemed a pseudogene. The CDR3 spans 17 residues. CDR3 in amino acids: CASSKGVGGHLKETQYF. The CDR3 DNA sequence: TGTGCCAGCAGCAAAGGCGTGGGGGGACACCTAAAAGAAACCCAGTACTTC.

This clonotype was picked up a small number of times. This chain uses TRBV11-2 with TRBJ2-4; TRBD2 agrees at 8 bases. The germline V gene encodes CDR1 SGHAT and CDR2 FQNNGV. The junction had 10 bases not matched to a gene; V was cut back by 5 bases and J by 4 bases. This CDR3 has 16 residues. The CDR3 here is CASSRVLTSGKNIQYF. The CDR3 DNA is TGTGCCAGCAGCCGCGTCCTCACTAGCGGTAAAAACATTCAGTACTTC.

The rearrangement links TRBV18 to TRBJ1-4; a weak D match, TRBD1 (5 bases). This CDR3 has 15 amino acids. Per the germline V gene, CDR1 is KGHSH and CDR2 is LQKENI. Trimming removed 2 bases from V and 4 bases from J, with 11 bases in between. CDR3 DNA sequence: TGTGCCAGCTCACCAGCAGGGCGAAGTAATGAAAAACTGTTTTTT. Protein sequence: CASSPAGRSNEKLFF. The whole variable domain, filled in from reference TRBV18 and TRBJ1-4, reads NAGVMQNPRHLVRRRGQEARLRCSPMKGHSHVYWYRQLPEEGLKFMVYLQKENIIDESGMPKERFSAEFPKEGPSILRIQQVVRGDSAAYFCASSPAGRSNEKLFFGSGTQLSVL.

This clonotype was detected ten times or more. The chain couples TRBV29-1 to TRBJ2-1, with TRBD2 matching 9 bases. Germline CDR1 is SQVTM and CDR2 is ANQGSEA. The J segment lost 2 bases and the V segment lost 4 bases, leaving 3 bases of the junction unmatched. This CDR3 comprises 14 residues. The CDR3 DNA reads TGCAGCGTTGTGGGCGGGAGGGCCTACAATGAGCAGTTCTTC. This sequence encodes CSVVGGRAYNEQFF.

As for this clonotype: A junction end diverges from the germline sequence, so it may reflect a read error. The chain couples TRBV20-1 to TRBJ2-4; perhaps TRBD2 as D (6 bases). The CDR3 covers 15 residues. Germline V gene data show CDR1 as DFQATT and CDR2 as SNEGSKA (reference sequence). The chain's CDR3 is CSALLLASAKNIQSF. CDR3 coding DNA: TGCAGTGCCCTTCTACTAGCCTCAGCCAAAAACATTCAGTCCTTC.

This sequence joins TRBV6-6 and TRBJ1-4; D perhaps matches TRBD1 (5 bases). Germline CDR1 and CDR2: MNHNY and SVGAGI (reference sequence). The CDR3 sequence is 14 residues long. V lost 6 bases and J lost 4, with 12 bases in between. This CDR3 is CASREGARNEKLFF. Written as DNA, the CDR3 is TGTGCCAGCAGGGAAGGGGCCCGTAATGAAAAACTGTTTTTT.

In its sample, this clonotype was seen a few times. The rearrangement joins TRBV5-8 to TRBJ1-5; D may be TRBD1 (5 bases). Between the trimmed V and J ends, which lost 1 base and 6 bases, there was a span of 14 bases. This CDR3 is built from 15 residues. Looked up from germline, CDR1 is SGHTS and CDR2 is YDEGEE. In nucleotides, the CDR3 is TGTGCCAGCAGCTTGAAGACAGTCTCTTTTCAGCCCCAGCATTTT. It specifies CASSLKTVSFQPQHF.